The rows below give T cell receptor beta chains drawn from one sample of a study of cytomegalovirus exposure and HLA in healthy donors. Sequencing used immunoSEQ multiplex PCR; TCRdb keeps in-frame clones, though not all of them. This table has approximately 170,000 clones, around 74% appearing once. The sample taken for sequencing was PBMCs. Receptors were obtained from a female donor in good health and CMV-seronegative. The CDR3 runs from the conserved cysteine through the conserved F or W. The D gene is left open where the match is weak. Clone size is stated in some rows and not others, as once, few, many or a class when expanded.

j_call v_call d_call clone_size cdr3_aa cdr3_nt
TRBJ1-1 TRBV11-2 TRBD1 once CASSGQGLEAFF TGTGCCAGCAGCGGACAGGGCCTTGAAGCTTTCTTT
TRBJ2-1 TRBV7-2 - few CASSLSTGNGNEQFF TGTGCCAGCAGCTTATCCACGGGGAATGGCAATGAGCAGTTCTTC
TRBJ2-7 TRBV27 TRBD1 - CASSSLQTGGDEQYF TGTGCCAGCAGTTCCCTTCAGACAGGGGGGGACGAGCAGTACTTC
TRBJ2-7 TRBV5-1 - once CASSFGVSSYEQYF TGCGCCAGCAGCTTCGGGGTTAGCTCCTACGAGCAGTACTTC
TRBJ1-5 TRBV6-5 - - CASSYRGRGNQPQHF TGTGCCAGCAGTTACAGGGGTAGGGGCAATCAGCCCCAGCATTTT
TRBJ1-1 TRBV19 TRBD1 - CASSRDRAPSLMNTEAFF TGTGCCAGTAGCCGTGACAGGGCCCCTTCACTCATGAACACTGAAGCTTTCTTT
TRBJ1-1 TRBV19 - few CASSFQGKNTEAFF TGTGCCAGTAGTTTCCAGGGTAAGAACACTGAAGCTTTCTTT
TRBJ2-2 TRBV18 - - CASSRQEELFF TGTGCCAGCTCACGGCAGGAAGAGCTGTTTTTT
TRBJ2-3 TRBV4-1 TRBD2 - CASSQLPGLAGDPDTQYF TGCGCCAGCAGCCAACTACCCGGTCTAGCGGGAGACCCAGATACGCAGTATTTT
TRBJ2-7 TRBV12-2 - - CASRPRGQCSSTYEQYF TGTGCAAGTCGCCCCCGAGGACAGTGTAGTAGCACCTACGAGCAGTACTTC
TRBJ2-5 TRBV7-8 TRBD2 few CASSLRSFRLAGGKETQYF TGTGCCAGCAGCTTAAGGAGTTTCCGACTAGCGGGAGGGAAGGAGACCCAGTACTTC
TRBJ2-7 TRBV6-6 TRBD2 many CASSYSGLEYYEQYF TGTGCCAGCAGTTACTCGGGACTAGAATACTACGAGCAGTACTTC
TRBJ1-1 TRBV6-6 TRBD1 - CASSSGQGGAFF TGTGCCAGCAGTTCCGGACAGGGGGGAGCTTTCTTT
TRBJ2-1 TRBV6-5 - - CASSYGLPNNEQFF TGTGCCAGCAGTTATGGACTACCTAACAATGAGCAGTTCTTC
TRBJ2-3 TRBV20-1 - - CSVRITDTQYF TGCAGTGTCAGAATCACAGATACGCAGTATTTT
TRBJ2-2 TRBV7-2 - - CASSFPSDTNTGELFF TGTGCCAGCAGCTTCCCCTCGGACACGAACACCGGGGAGCTGTTTTTT
TRBJ1-2 TRBV7-8 - once CASSLEGQGSYSYGYTF TGTGCCAGCAGCTTAGAAGGTCAGGGGTCATATAGCTATGGCTACACCTTC
TRBJ2-5 TRBV6-6 TRBD2 - CASSRLAEETQYF TGTGCCAGCTCGAGACTAGCGGAAGAGACCCAGTACTTC
TRBJ2-5 TRBV2 - - CASSDGLAQETQYF TGTGCCAGCAGTGACGGTCTAGCACAAGAGACCCAGTACTTC
TRBJ2-7 TRBV6-6 - - CASSPVGQTFPYEQYF TGTGCCAGCAGTCCCGTCGGACAGACTTTTCCCTACGAGCAGTACTTC
TRBJ2-5 TRBV7-8 TRBD2 - CASSPRPSGVFETQYF TGTGCCAGCAGCCCCAGGCCTAGCGGGGTATTCGAGACCCAGTACTTC
TRBJ1-1 TRBV28 - - CASSLPTYETGSSTEAFF TGTGCCAGCAGTTTACCAACCTACGAGACAGGATCGTCGACTGAAGCTTTCTTT
TRBJ1-1 TRBV18 - - CASSQSTEGAFF TGTGCCAGCTCACAATCTACAGAAGGAGCTTTCTTT
TRBJ1-3 TRBV6-5 TRBD1 - CASSSAGGSGNTIYF TGTGCCAGCAGTTCCGCAGGGGGCTCTGGAAACACCATATATTTT
TRBJ2-7 TRBV30 - - CAWSVIRGSTYEQYF TGTGCCTGGAGTGTAATAAGGGGATCTACGTACGAGCAGTACTTC
TRBJ2-5 TRBV7-7 - - CASSSQLVPQETQYF TGTGCCAGCAGCTCTCAACTAGTCCCCCAAGAGACCCAGTACTTC
TRBJ2-2 TRBV5-4 TRBD2 - CASSLSGGRGTGELFF TGTGCCAGCAGCTTATCGGGGGGGCGAGGAACCGGGGAGCTGTTTTTT
TRBJ2-2 TRBV5-1 TRBD2 - CASSLAGTGGTGELFF TGCGCCAGCAGCTTGGCCGGGACGGGGGGCACCGGGGAGCTGTTTTTT
TRBJ1-6 TRBV13 TRBD1 - CASSLGTANSPLHF TGTGCCAGCAGCTTGGGGACAGCTAATTCACCCCTCCACTTT
TRBJ2-7 TRBV28 - - CASTIIGDNSYEQYF TGTGCCAGCACAATTATAGGGGACAACTCCTACGAGCAGTACTTC
TRBJ1-1 TRBV5-6 - - CASSIPAGNTEAFF TGTGCCAGCAGCATCCCCGCCGGGAACACTGAAGCTTTCTTT
TRBJ2-7 TRBV7-3 TRBD2 few CASSPDGTNGGYEQYF TGTGCCAGCAGCCCAGACGGGACTAACGGGGGATACGAGCAGTACTTC
TRBJ1-1 TRBV18 TRBD1 - CASSPETGGPGTEAFF TGTGCCAGCTCACCCGAGACAGGGGGCCCGGGGACTGAAGCTTTCTTT
TRBJ1-1 TRBV19 TRBD1 - CASNQGATEAFF TGTGCCAGTAACCAGGGGGCCACTGAAGCTTTCTTT
TRBJ1-2 TRBV10-3 - - CAISDPGVPGDYGYTF TGTGCCATCAGTGACCCGGGGGTCCCCGGTGACTATGGCTACACCTTC
TRBJ2-7 TRBV30 TRBD1 once CAWREDREASEQYF TGTGCCTGGAGAGAGGACAGGGAAGCGAGCGAGCAGTACTTC
TRBJ2-7 TRBV5-4 - - CASSSFGAGEQYF TGTGCCAGCAGCTCGTTTGGGGCAGGCGAGCAGTACTTC
TRBJ2-5 TRBV28 - - CASSPFRAKYF TGTGCCAGCAGCCCATTCAGGGCGAAGTACTTC
TRBJ1-5 TRBV6-5 TRBD1 - CASSYSTGDQPQHF TGTGCCAGCAGTTACTCGACAGGGGATCAGCCCCAGCATTTT
TRBJ2-3 TRBV23-1 TRBD1 - CASSQSIGRGQCTDTQYF TGCGCCAGCAGTCAATCGATTGGCAGGGGGCAATGCACAGATACGCAGTATTTT
TRBJ2-4 TRBV5-1 - once CASSLAIPGRETGQGKNIQYF TGCGCCAGCAGCTTGGCCATTCCTGGCAGAGAAACAGGGCAGGGCAAAAACATTCAGTACTTC
TRBJ1-3 TRBV7-8 - few CASSPERTVLAGNTIYF TGTGCCAGCAGCCCCGAGAGGACAGTTCTTGCTGGAAACACCATATATTTT
TRBJ2-7 TRBV2 - - CASVNYEQYF TGTGCCAGCGTAAATTACGAGCAGTACTTC
TRBJ2-7 TRBV6-5 - few CASTQTYEQYF TGTGCCAGCACACAGACCTACGAGCAGTACTTC
TRBJ1-1 TRBV28 TRBD1 - CASSPWTGVTNTEAFF TGTGCCAGCAGTCCTTGGACAGGGGTGACGAACACTGAAGCTTTCTTT
TRBJ2-7 TRBV9 - - CASSVGGGPSHEQYF TGTGCCAGCAGCGTAGGCGGGGGCCCCTCCCACGAGCAGTACTTC
TRBJ2-7 TRBV7-3 TRBD2 - CASSLGSGGLHSYEQYF TGTGCCAGCAGCTTAGGGAGCGGGGGACTCCATTCCTACGAGCAGTACTTC
TRBJ2-5 TRBV7-7 - few CASSLKGETQYF TGTGCTAGCAGCTTAAAGGGGGAGACCCAGTACTTC
TRBJ1-6 TRBV18 - - CASSPQSPRQLNSPLHF TGTGCCAGCTCACCCCAAAGTCCGAGACAGCTTAATTCACCCCTCCACTTT
TRBJ2-7 TRBV6-1 - once CASSETTSYEQYF TGTGCCAGCAGTGAAACGACTAGTTACGAGCAGTACTTC